This T cell receptor beta chain was captured in a study of cytotoxic CD8 clonotypes in ibrutinib-treated CLL. Study at large: Response sampling came at median 12 months of treatment, ranging roughly 6 to 36 months.

Notes on the study in general: The clonality went up when patients responded to ibrutinib and dropped back toward baseline at progression. Patients showed higher baseline clonality than age-matched healthy donors, and it tracked circulating CD8+ T-cell counts. Sampling times differed between sustained-remission and progressing patients.

Germline V CDR1 and CDR2: SGHRS, YFSETQ. The V end was cut by 3 bases, the J end by 4 bases, with 11 bases between. The CDR3 consists of 14 residues. Produced via immunoSEQ multiplex PCR; TCRdb's table is partial and in-frame only. This sample has approximately 130,000 clones, with under 90% found just once. A word on this clone: Its antigen is as yet unknown.

The chain joins TRBV5-1 to TRBJ2-1, with D perhaps TRBD2 (5 bases). This TCR derives from a human donor with chronic lymphocytic leukemia. Sample: PBMCs, taken after 24 months of ibrutinib treatment. The CDR3 DNA follows: TGCGCCAGCAGCTCGCCGGGGATGTACAATGAGCAGTTCTTC. Translating gives CASSSPGMYNEQFF. Full variable domain (rest looked up from reference TRBV5-1 and TRBJ2-1): KAGVTQTPRYLIKTRGQQVTLSCSPISGHRSVSWYQQTPGQGLQFLFEYFSETQRNKGNFPGRFSGRQFSNSRSEMNVSTLELGDSALYLCASSSPGMYNEQFFGPGTRLTVL.